The clone carrying this T cell receptor beta chain occurred many times. Treatment: PENTA 11 planned treatment interruption arm or continuous ART arm. Memory CD8+ CD45RO+ CD45RA- T cells were FACS-sorted from thawed PBMCs. This record comes from a study of HIV-infected children after antiretroviral therapy interruption. As for the study in general: Children's median ages were about 9.5 years and 8 years by group. Samples from the continuous-treatment group were taken at weeks 0, 48 and 150.

RNA-based 3' RACE libraries used unique molecular identifiers. From the 3' RACE reads, TCRdb called clonotypes with MiXCR, one entry per CDR3 protein. The sample comprises about 7,000 distinct CDR3 sequences, roughly 15% of which are singletons, and approximately 15% rests with the top ten. The sequencing used CD45RO+ CD8+ T cells from PBMCs, pooled from several time points, collected from a donor given antiretroviral therapy, either interrupted or continuous. As for subset: memory CD8+ CD45RO+ CD45RA- T cells. The receptor comes from a pool of human donors with HIV.

The CDR3 region is CASSLGRGLQETQYF. The CDR3 coding sequence is TGTGCCAGCAGCTTAGGACGGGGCCTCCAAGAGACCCAGTACTTC. This chain uses TRBV7-2 with TRBJ2-5; D is possibly TRBD1 or TRBD2 (5 bases each). The CDR3 loop spans 15 amino acids. The V and J ends lost 1 base and 1 base respectively, with 10 bases between them. The germline V gene has CDR1 SGHTA and CDR2 FQGNSA.